This T cell receptor (beta chain) was recovered during a study of T-cell memory formation after mild COVID-19. About this clonotype itself: Its antigen remains unidentified.

Trimming took 0 bases from V and 4 from J; bases not matched to a gene: 11. Per the germline V gene, CDR1 is MGHRA and CDR2 is YSYEKL. The CDR3 is 19 amino acids. Researchers used 5'RACE with constant-segment primers to make TCR alpha and TCR beta cDNA libraries that carry sample barcodes and UMIs. One entry per CDR3 protein, called by TCRdb with MiXCR from the 5' RACE reads. The data contain 300,000 or so distinct CDR3 sequences, about 16% of them singletons. Notes on the study in general: Day 37-peaking second-wave clones had unconfirmed SARS-CoV-2 specificity.

This TCR was recovered from a man between 18 and 35 years old who had mild COVID-19 (a few samples of this study predate the infection). Cell type and time point are not known. The rearrangement uses TRBV4-1 and TRBJ2-1; 11 nucleotides match TRBD2. Sequencing was performed on PBMCs or a T cell subset sorted from them (not recorded which). The CDR3 DNA sequence: TGCGCCAGCAGCCAAGAAAGGTCTAGCGGGGGGCCGCGATACAATGAGCAGTTCTTC. Translation: CASSQERSSGGPRYNEQFF.